This is a list of T cell receptor beta chains from one sample in a study of shared clonotypes between healthy human individuals. The table came from immunoSEQ multiplex PCR; TCRdb's copy has only in-frame clones and leaves some out. The data show about 700,000 clones, roughly 70% seen once. Input material: memory CD4+ T cells sorted from blood. These receptors all come from a woman under 40 in good health. Both conserved end residues are part of each CDR3. Fields, in order: D gene, J gene, V gene, CDR3 protein. The D gene is left open where the match is weak.

D: -; J: TRBJ1-4; V: TRBV6-5; CDR3: CASRPQGKDEKLFF
D: TRBD1; J: TRBJ1-5; V: TRBV6-1; CDR3: CASRRDSPRPQHF
D: TRBD2; J: TRBJ2-3; V: TRBV30; CDR3: CAWKTSGSIDTQYF
D: TRBD2; J: TRBJ2-3; V: TRBV6-1; CDR3: CASSEALAGGSTDTQYF
D: -; J: TRBJ2-3; V: TRBV6-1; CDR3: CASSVNRGTDTQYF
D: -; J: TRBJ2-1; V: TRBV28; CDR3: CASSLSLGDTTYNEQFF
D: -; J: TRBJ2-5; V: TRBV6-4; CDR3: CASSHLFAAGETQYF
D: TRBD2; J: TRBJ2-3; V: TRBV29-1; CDR3: CSGGEGGTDTQYF
D: TRBD2; J: TRBJ2-7; V: TRBV7-2; CDR3: CASSPSGLSYEQYF
D: TRBD1; J: TRBJ1-2; V: TRBV4-1; CDR3: CASSQSTGEDYTF
D: -; J: TRBJ2-5; V: TRBV5-4; CDR3: CASSFDPGETQYF
D: -; J: TRBJ2-5; V: TRBV4-1; CDR3: CASSQGWPEGETQYF
D: TRBD1; J: TRBJ2-1; V: TRBV2; CDR3: CASTNPGTVYNEQFF
D: -; J: TRBJ2-1; V: TRBV7-9; CDR3: CASSQGGGSYNEQFF
D: -; J: TRBJ2-7; V: TRBV7-2; CDR3: CASSLRLWGTSYEQYF
D: -; J: TRBJ1-1; V: TRBV5-5; CDR3: CASSLVGVAFF